This TCR beta chain was sequenced during a study of T-cell reconstitution after alpha-beta-depleted transplantation in children. This sample's TCRbeta library carried unique molecular identifier barcodes. MiXCR, applied by TCRdb to the PCR reads, yields one record per CDR3 protein. This table holds roughly 500,000 distinct CDR3 sequences, 32% found once. The ends were cut back, 2 bases at V and 0 bases at J, with 10 bases in the middle. The germline V gene encodes CDR1 ENHRY and CDR2 SYGVKD. This CDR3 region has 15 residues. This clonotype occurred a few times. Sequenced material: PBMCs from the stem cell graft donor, taken from the stem cell graft. The chain uses TRBV10-3 and TRBJ1-1; perhaps TRBD1 as D (6 bases). The receptor was derived from a human donor who donated a stem cell graft to a child with aplastic anemia. The CDR3 reads CAISEPGQMNTEAFF. The DNA for the CDR3 is TGTGCCATCAGTGAGCCCGGACAGATGAACACTGAAGCTTTCTTT.